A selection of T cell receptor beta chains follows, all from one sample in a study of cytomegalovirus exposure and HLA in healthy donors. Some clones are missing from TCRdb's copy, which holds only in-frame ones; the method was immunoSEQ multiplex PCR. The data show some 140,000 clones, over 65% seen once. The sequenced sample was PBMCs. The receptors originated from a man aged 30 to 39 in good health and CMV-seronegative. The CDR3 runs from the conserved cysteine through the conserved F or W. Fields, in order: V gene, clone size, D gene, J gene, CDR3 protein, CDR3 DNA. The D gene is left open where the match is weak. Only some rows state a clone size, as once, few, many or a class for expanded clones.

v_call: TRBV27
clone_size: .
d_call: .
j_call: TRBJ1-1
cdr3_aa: CASSLYPGPGGKTEAFF
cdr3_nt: TGTGCCAGCAGTTTATACCCGGGCCCTGGAGGGAAAACTGAAGCTTTCTTT

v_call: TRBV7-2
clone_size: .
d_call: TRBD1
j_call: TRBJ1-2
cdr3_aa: CASSSRPGTGGEDYGYTF
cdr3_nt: TGTGCCAGCAGCTCTCGTCCCGGGACAGGGGGCGAGGACTATGGCTACACCTTC

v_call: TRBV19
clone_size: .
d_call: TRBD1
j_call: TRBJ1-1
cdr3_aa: CASSRGQSPEAFF
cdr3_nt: TGTGCCAGTAGTAGGGGACAGTCCCCTGAAGCTTTCTTT

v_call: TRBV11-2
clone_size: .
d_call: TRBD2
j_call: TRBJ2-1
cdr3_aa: CASSSLAGDYNEQFF
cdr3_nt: TGTGCCAGCAGCTCCCTAGCGGGCGACTACAATGAGCAGTTCTTC

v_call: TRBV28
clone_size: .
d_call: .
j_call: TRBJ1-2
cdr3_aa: CASRSDLAYGYTF
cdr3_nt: TGTGCCAGCAGGTCAGACTTAGCCTATGGCTACACCTTC

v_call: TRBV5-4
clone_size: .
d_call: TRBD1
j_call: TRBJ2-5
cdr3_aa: CASSSLGDRHWEQYF
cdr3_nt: TGTGCCAGCAGCAGCTTAGGGGACAGGCATTGGGAGCAGTACTTC

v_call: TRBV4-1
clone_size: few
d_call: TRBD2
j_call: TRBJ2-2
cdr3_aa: CASSQAGGGFTGELFF
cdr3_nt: TGCGCCAGCAGCCAAGCCGGGGGGGGCTTCACCGGGGAGCTGTTTTTT

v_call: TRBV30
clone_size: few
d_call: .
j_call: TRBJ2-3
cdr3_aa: CAWSVGGIGTDTQYF
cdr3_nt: TGTGCCTGGAGTGTCGGAGGGATCGGCACAGATACGCAGTATTTT

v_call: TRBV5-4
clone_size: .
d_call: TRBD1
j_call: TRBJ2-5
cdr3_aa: CASSSDRGGTQYF
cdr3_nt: TGTGCCAGCAGCTCGGACAGGGGGGGGACCCAGTACTTC

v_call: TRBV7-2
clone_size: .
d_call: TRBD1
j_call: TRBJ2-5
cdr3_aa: CASSLTGKETQYF
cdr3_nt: TGTGCCAGCAGCTTGACAGGGAAAGAGACCCAGTACTTC

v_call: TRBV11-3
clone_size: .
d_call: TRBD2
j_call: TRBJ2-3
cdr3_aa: CASSLGTSVFTDTQYF
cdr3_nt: TGTGCCAGCAGCTTAGGGACTAGCGTTTTCACAGATACGCAGTATTTT

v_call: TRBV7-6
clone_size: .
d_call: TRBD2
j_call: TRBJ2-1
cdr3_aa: CASSLEVSGGAFSYNEQFF
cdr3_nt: TGTGCCAGCAGCTTAGAGGTTAGCGGGGGGGCCTTTTCCTACAATGAGCAGTTCTTC

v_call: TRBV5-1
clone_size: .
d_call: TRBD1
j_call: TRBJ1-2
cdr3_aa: CASSNGQGDYGYPF
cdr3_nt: TGCGCCAGCAGCAACGGACAGGGCGACTATGGCTACCCCTTC

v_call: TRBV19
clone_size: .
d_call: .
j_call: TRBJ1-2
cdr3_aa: CASSAGQIRDYTF
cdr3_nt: TGTGCCAGTAGTGCCGGACAGATACGGGACTACACCTTC

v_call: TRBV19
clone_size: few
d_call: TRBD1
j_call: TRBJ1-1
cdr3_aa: CASKSTGPTEAFF
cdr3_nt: TGTGCCAGTAAATCGACAGGGCCCACTGAAGCTTTCTTT

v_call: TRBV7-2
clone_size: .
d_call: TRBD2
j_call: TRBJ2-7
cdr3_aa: CASSPGGSGGFSSYEQYF
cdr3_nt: TGTGCCAGCAGCCCGGGCGGAAGCGGGGGGTTTAGCTCCTACGAGCAGTACTTC

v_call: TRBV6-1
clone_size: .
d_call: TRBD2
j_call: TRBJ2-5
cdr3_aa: CASSAGLAGGAGETQYF
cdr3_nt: TGTGCCAGCAGTGCAGGACTAGCGGGGGGGGCTGGGGAGACCCAGTACTTC

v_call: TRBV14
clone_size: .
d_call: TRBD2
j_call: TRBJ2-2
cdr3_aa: CASSQLAGAAGELFF
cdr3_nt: TGTGCCAGCAGCCAACTAGCGGGGGCAGCCGGGGAGCTGTTTTTT

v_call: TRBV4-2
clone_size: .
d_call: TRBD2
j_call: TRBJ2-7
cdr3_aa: CASSQETSGSYEQYF
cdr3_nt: TGTGCCAGCAGCCAAGAGACTAGCGGCTCCTACGAGCAGTACTTC

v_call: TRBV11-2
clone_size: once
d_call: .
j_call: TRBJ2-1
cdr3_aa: CASSSPGGREGVF
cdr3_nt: TGTGCCAGCAGCTCCCCTGGCGGTCGAGAAGGGGTCTTC

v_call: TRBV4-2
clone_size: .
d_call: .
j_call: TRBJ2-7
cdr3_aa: CASSQDLLGGLNYEQYF
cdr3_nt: TGTGCCAGCAGCCAAGATCTCTTAGGAGGTCTAAACTACGAGCAGTACTTC

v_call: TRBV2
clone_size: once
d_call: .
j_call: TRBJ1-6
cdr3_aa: CASSGGQSSYNSPLHF
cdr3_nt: TGTGCCAGCAGCGGCGGACAGAGCTCCTATAATTCACCCCTCCACTTT

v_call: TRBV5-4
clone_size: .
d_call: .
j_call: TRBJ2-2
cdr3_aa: CASSQGGWTGELFF
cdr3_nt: TGTGCCAGCAGCCAAGGGGGATGGACCGGGGAGCTGTTTTTT

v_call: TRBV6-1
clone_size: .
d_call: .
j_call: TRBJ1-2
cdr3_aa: CASSAQGAHYGYTF
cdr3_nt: TGTGCCAGCAGTGCACAGGGAGCCCACTATGGCTACACCTTC

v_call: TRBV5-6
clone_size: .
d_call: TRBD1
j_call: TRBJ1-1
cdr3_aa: CASSSWLQGQENTEAFF
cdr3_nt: TGTGCCAGCAGCTCGTGGTTACAAGGACAGGAGAACACTGAAGCTTTCTTT

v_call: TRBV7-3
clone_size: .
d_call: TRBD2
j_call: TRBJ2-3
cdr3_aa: CASSLGPTSGGASTDTQYF
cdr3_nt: TGTGCCAGCAGCTTAGGCCCGACTAGCGGGGGTGCTAGCACAGATACGCAGTATTTT

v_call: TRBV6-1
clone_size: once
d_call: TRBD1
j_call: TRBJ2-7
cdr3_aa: CASSQDPGTGNEQYF
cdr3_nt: TGTGCCAGCAGCCAGGACCCCGGGACAGGCAACGAGCAGTACTTC

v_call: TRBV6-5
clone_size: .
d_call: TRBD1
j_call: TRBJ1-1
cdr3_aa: CASFGTGDTEAFF
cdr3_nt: TGTGCCAGCTTCGGGACAGGGGACACTGAAGCTTTCTTT

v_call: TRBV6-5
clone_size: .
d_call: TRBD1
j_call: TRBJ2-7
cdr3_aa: CASRRGQGSYEQYF
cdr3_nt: TGTGCCAGCAGGAGGGGACAGGGGAGTTACGAGCAGTACTTC

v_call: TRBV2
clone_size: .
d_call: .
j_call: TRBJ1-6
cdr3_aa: CASSVAGNNSPLNF
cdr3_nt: TGTGCCAGCAGTGTCGCGGGGAATAATTCACCCCTCAACTTT

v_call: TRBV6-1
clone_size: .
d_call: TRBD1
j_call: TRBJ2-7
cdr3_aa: CASSEGTGGPYEQYF
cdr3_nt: TGTGCCAGCAGCGAAGGGACAGGGGGTCCGTACGAGCAGTACTTC

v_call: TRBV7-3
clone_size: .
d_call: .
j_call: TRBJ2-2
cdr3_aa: CASSEHRVGGELFF
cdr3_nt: TGTGCCAGCAGCGAACACAGGGTTGGCGGGGAGCTGTTTTTT

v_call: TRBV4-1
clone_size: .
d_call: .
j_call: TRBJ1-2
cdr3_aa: CASSQDSGGAIGYTF
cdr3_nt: TGCGCCAGCAGCCAAGATTCTGGGGGGGCGATCGGCTACACCTTC

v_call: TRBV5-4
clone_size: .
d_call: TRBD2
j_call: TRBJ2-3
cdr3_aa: CASSLTSGGLDTQYF
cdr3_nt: TGTGCCAGCAGCCTGACTAGCGGGGGTTTGGATACGCAGTATTTT

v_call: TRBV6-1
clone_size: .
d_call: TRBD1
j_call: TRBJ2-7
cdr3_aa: CASSVPGQGRYEQYF
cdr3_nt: TGTGCCAGCAGTGTCCCGGGACAGGGGCGGTACGAGCAGTACTTC

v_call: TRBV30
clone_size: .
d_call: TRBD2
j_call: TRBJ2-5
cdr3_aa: CAWSVVKRGGQETQYF
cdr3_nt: TGTGCCTGGAGTGTAGTCAAGCGGGGGGGGCAAGAGACCCAGTACTTC

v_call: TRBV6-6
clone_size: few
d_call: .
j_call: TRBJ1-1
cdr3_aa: CASTIQGGNEAFF
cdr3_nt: TGTGCCAGCACCATACAGGGAGGGAATGAAGCTTTCTTT

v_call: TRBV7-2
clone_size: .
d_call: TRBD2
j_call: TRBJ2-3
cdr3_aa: CASSLDSSGGGDTQYF
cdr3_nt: TGTGCCAGCAGCTTGGATTCTAGCGGGGGGGGAGATACGCAGTATTTT

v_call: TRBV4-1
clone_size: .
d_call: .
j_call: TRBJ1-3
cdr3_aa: CASSQDVTVAGNTIYF
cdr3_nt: TGCGCCAGCAGCCAAGATGTGACAGTAGCTGGAAACACCATATATTTT

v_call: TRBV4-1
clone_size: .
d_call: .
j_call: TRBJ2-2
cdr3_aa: CASSPFAGDTGELFF
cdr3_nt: TGCGCCAGCAGCCCTTTCGCAGGGGACACCGGGGAGCTGTTTTTT

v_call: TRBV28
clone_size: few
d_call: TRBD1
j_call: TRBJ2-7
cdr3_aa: CASSVGQGGGEQYF
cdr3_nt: TGTGCCAGCAGTGTCGGACAGGGGGGAGGCGAGCAGTACTTC

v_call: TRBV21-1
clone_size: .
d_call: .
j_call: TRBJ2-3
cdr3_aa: CASSKNRHSTDTQYF
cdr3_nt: TGTGCCAGCAGCAAAAACAGGCACTCCACAGATACGCAGTATTTT

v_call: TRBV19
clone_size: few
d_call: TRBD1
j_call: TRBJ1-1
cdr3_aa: CASRKFGTGDVRTEAFF
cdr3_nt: TGTGCCAGTAGGAAATTCGGGACAGGGGACGTAAGGACTGAAGCTTTCTTT

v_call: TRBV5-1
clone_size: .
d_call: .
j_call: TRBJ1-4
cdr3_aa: CASSTTNEKLFF
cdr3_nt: TGCGCCAGCTCTACAACTAATGAAAAACTGTTTTTT

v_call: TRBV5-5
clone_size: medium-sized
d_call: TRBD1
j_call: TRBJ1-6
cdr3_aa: CASSLDPDRALHF
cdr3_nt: TGTGCCAGCAGCTTGGACCCAGACAGGGCCCTCCACTTT

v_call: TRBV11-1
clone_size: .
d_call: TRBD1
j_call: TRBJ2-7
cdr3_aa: CASSARTGSYEQYF
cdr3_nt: TGTGCCAGCAGCGCGCGGACAGGGTCCTACGAGCAGTACTTC

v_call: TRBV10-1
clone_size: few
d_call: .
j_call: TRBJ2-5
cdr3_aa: CASSESWRGETQYF
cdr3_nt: TGCGCCAGCAGTGAGTCGTGGCGAGGGGAGACCCAGTACTTC

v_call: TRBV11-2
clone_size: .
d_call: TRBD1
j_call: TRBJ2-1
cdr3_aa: CASSLVRGLYNEQFF
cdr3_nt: TGTGCCAGCAGCTTAGTCAGGGGGCTATACAATGAGCAGTTCTTC

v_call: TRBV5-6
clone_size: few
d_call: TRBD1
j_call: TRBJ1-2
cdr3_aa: CASSSDRGAGGYTF
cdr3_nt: TGTGCCAGCAGCAGCGACAGGGGCGCAGGGGGCTACACCTTC

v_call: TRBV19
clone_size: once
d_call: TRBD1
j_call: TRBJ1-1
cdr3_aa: CASSWQGVREGTEAFF
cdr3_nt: TGTGCCAGTAGTTGGCAGGGGGTGAGAGAAGGCACTGAAGCTTTCTTT

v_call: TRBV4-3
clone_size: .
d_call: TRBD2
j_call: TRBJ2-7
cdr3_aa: CASSQDGGTYEQYF
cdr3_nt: TGCGCCAGCAGCCAAGACGGGGGGACCTACGAGCAGTACTTC

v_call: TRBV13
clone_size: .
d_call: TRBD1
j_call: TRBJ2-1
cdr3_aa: CASSSLKGQSYNEQFF
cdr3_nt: TGTGCCAGCAGCTCCTTGAAGGGACAGAGCTACAATGAGCAGTTCTTC

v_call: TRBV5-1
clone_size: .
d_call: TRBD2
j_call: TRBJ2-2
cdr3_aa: CASSSGTSGAGRELFF
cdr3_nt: TGCGCCAGCAGCTCCGGGACTAGCGGGGCTGGTAGGGAGCTGTTTTTT

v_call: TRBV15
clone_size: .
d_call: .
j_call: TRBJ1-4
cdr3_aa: CATSREWANEKLFF
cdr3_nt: TGTGCCACCAGCAGGGAGTGGGCTAATGAAAAACTGTTTTTT

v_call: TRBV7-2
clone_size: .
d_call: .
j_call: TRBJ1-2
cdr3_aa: CASSRRRDLSYGYTF
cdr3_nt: TGTGCCAGCAGCCGACGGAGGGACCTCTCCTATGGCTACACCTTC